This T cell receptor beta chain is drawn from a study of glioma-infiltrating T cells. The iRepertoire nested amplicon-rescue multiplex PCR amplified TCR alpha and beta CDR3s from RNA. For one-step reverse transcription and amplification, roughly 95-400 ng of tissue mRNA or PBMC total RNA was used. MiXCR, applied by TCRdb to the multiplex PCR reads, yields one record per CDR3 protein. The sample lists around 130,000 distinct CDR3 sequences; under 25% were seen once. This CDR3 spans 16 amino acids. Trimming stripped 0 bases from V and 4 bases from J, with 13 bases between. The germline gives CDR1 KGHSH, CDR2 LQKENI.

The chain is built from TRBV18 and TRBJ2-1, with D tentatively TRBD1 (5 bases). Sample: glioma tissue, nonneoplastic brain tissue, or PBMCs (not recorded which). The origin of this receptor is a human donor with low-grade glioma or glioblastoma, undergoing nonglioma brain surgery, or in good health (not recorded which). The CDR3 DNA reads TGTGCCAGCTCACCACCCATCGGTGGGGCTTACAATGAGCAGTTCTTC. Encoded protein: CASSPPIGGAYNEQFF.